This record covers a single TCR beta chain. The antigen remains unidentified. Next came a second PCR, run for about 6 to 12 cycles, which used a sample-barcoded 5' primer along with a J-beta primer mix. In TCRdb, the 5' RACE reads were re-called with MiXCR into one record per CDR3 protein. This table has some 730,000 distinct CDR3 sequences, about 24% appearing once. CDR1 and CDR2 from the germline V gene are KGHDR and SFDVKD. The V gene end was trimmed by 12 bases and the J gene end by 10 bases; junction bases not matched to a gene: 22. The CDR3 is made up of 15 amino acids. The sample comes from a study of blood T cells in healthy people across ages. Study at large: Capturing about one barcoded beta molecule per two T cells was achieved by template switching.

Study results and limitations: Changes seen in expanded clonotypes were possibly confounded by donor CMV status left unknown. It was the long-lived donors that had more naive CD4+ cells and higher diversity than aged donors.

V usage is TRBV24-1 and J usage is TRBJ1-1; 7 nucleotides agree with TRBD1. Input material: blood. This receptor was taken from a man in his 70s in good health. The CDR3 region has the DNA TGTGCCCCTGAAAAAGAGAGGGGGCGCAGTAACGTAGCTTTCTTT. Amino acid sequence: CAPEKERGRSNVAFF.